A single sample gave rise to the 9 T cell receptor beta chains below, sequenced in a study of T cell repertoires in cytomegalovirus infection (dated by TCRdb to about 2019). Instrument used: Illumina HiSeq 1500. TCRdb reworked the public reads: Q25 trimming with fastp, MiXCR clone assembly, productive beta chains retained. Every entry covers one CDR3 protein and lists the most common genes and DNA from its rows. Across this sample there are some 300,000 distinct CDR3 sequences, with approximately 10% seen only once. The ten largest clonotypes hold around 2.4% of the sample. Specimen: PBMCs. The source is a human donor in good health (CMV status not recorded). Some clones in this sample may be carry-over from other donors' samples.

CDR3 residues: CSVAGTGGEQFF. The CDR3 coding sequence is TGCAGCGTTGCCGGGACTGGTGGGGAGCAGTTCTTC. The chain is built from TRBV29-1 and TRBJ2-1; D may be TRBD2 (6 bases). The CDR3 contains 12 residues. V was pared by 4 bases and J by 10 bases, with 14 bases between. CDR1 is SQVTM and CDR2 is ANQGSEA in the germline V gene.

This clonotype has a count of ten or more. The J gene is TRBJ1-2, the V gene TRBV11-2, with D maybe TRBD1 (6 bases). The CDR3 length is 14 residues. Germline V gene sequence: CDR1 SGHAT, CDR2 FQNNGV. V dropped 7 bases and J dropped 4 bases, with 16 bases sitting between them. CDR3 sequence (DNA): TGTGCCAGCACCCCGGCAGGGACACTCTATGGCTACACCTTC. Its protein is CASTPAGTLYGYTF.

This clonotype has ten or more counts. The V call is TRBV7-2, the J call TRBJ1-2; perhaps TRBD1 as D (6 bases). V was trimmed by 5 bases and J by 8 bases, leaving 12 bases between them. This CDR3 is 12 amino acids long. CDR1 and CDR2 (germline): SGHTA, FQGNSA. The chain's CDR3 is CASSQQGWGYTF. The CDR3, as DNA: TGTGCCAGCAGCCAACAGGGTTGGGGCTACACCTTC. Full variable domain (rest looked up from reference TRBV7-2 and TRBJ1-2): GAGVSQSPSNKVTEKGKDVELRCDPISGHTALYWYRQSLGQGLEFLIYFQGNSAPDKSGLPSDRFSAERTGGSVSTLTIQRTQQEDSAVYLCASSQQGWGYTFGSGTRLTVV.

This clonotype was seen at least ten times. The chain joins TRBV28 to TRBJ1-5; the D is unclear. The germline V and J ends were trimmed by 1 base and 15 bases, with 25 bases remaining between them. This CDR3 is 16 amino acids long. Germline lookup yields CDR1 MDHEN and CDR2 SYDVKM. Written as DNA, the CDR3 is TGTGCCAGCAGTTTATTTAGTCGCGGGGATTCGAAGAGTGGGCATTTT. This gives the protein CASSLFSRGDSKSGHF. The variable domain in full, completed from reference TRBV28 and TRBJ1-5, reads DVKVTQSSRYLVKRTGEKVFLECVQDMDHENMFWYRQDPGLGLRLIYFSYDVKMKEKGDIPEGYSVSREKKERFSLILESASTNQTSMYLCASSLFSRGDSKSGHFGDGTRLSIL.

This sequence joins TRBV20-1 and TRBJ1-5, with 7 bases identical to TRBD1. Germline V CDR1 and CDR2: DFQATT, SNEGSKA (reference sequence). There are 15 residues in the CDR3. V lost 4 bases and J lost 3; bases outside the gene matches: 9. CDR3 protein: CSATGTAQFNQPQHF. The CDR3 DNA reads as TGCAGTGCTACAGGGACAGCACAATTCAATCAGCCCCAGCATTTT.

The gene calls are TRBV20-1 and TRBJ2-1; 9 nucleotides align to TRBD1. CDR1 and CDR2 from the germline V gene are DFQATT and SNEGSKA (reference sequence). With 5 bases clipped from V and 2 bases from J, the junction kept 10 bases outside the gene matches. The length of the CDR3 is 16 residues. CDR3 bases: TGCAGTGCTGCGGAACCGGGACAGGGTACCTACAATGAGCAGTTCTTC. This translates into CSAAEPGQGTYNEQFF.

The rearrangement joins TRBV12-3 or TRBV12-4 to TRBJ1-1, with 7 positions matching TRBD1. V was pared by 0 bases and J by 1 base, with 5 bases of the junction left unmatched. The CDR3 runs to 16 residues. In DNA form, the CDR3 reads TGTGCCAGCAGTTTAGCGAGGGACAGTAGGAACACTGAAGCTTTCTTT. This translates into CASSLARDSRNTEAFF.

This clonotype was seen at least ten times. This rearrangement joins TRBV6-2 or TRBV6-3 to TRBJ2-3; tentative D call: TRBD1 (6 bases). The CDR3 length is 18 residues. Trimming pared 6 bases from V and 5 bases from J, leaving 27 bases between. Germline CDR1 and CDR2: MNHEY and SVGEGT. CDR3 in DNA: TGTGCCAGCAGACCCCTATGGGACGGCAGGGGCACACAAGATACGCAGTATTTT. Protein: CASRPLWDGRGTQDTQYF.

Many counts were recorded for this clonotype. The rearrangement uses TRBV7-2 and TRBJ2-2; D is ambiguous. From germline, CDR1 is SGHTA and CDR2 FQGNSA. Trimming left V 5 bases short and J 0 bases short, with 13 bases between. This CDR3 is built from 16 residues. CDR3 loop: CASSPQMNSNTGELFF. The CDR3 DNA is TGTGCCAGCAGCCCGCAGATGAATTCGAACACCGGGGAGCTGTTTTTT.